The 2 T cell receptor beta chains reported below all come from one sample, sequenced in a study of identical twins. TCRdb re-called the 5' RACE reads with MiXCR, one entry per CDR3 protein. Of under 450,000 distinct CDR3 sequences listed, roughly 20% were seen once; the top ten hold around 12%. The sample consisted of naive T cells sorted from blood. The receptor source for this set is a man aged 50 to 60 in good health.

The rearrangement links TRBV4-1 to TRBJ2-1, with 9 bases lining up with TRBD2. The V and J ends lost 1 base and 9 bases, in that order; junction bases with no gene match: 7. The CDR3 loop spans 15 amino acids. The germline V gene encodes CDR1 MGHRA and CDR2 YSYEKL. Written as DNA, the CDR3 is TGCGCCAGCAGCCAAGTGGCGGGGGGGCCTGGTGAGCAGTTCTTC. Its translation: CASSQVAGGPGEQFF.

This clonotype was counted at least ten times. The J gene is TRBJ2-5, the V gene TRBV7-9, with a tentative D call TRBD2 (6 bases). Germline values: CDR1 SEHNR, CDR2 FQNEAQ (reference sequence). This CDR3 has 16 amino acids. Between the trimmed V and J ends, which lost 5 bases and 3 bases, there was a span of 19 bases. CDR3 sequence (DNA): TGTGCCAGCAGCCCGTGGGCAGGGAGGACCAAAGAGACCCAGTACTTC. Its protein is CASSPWAGRTKETQYF.